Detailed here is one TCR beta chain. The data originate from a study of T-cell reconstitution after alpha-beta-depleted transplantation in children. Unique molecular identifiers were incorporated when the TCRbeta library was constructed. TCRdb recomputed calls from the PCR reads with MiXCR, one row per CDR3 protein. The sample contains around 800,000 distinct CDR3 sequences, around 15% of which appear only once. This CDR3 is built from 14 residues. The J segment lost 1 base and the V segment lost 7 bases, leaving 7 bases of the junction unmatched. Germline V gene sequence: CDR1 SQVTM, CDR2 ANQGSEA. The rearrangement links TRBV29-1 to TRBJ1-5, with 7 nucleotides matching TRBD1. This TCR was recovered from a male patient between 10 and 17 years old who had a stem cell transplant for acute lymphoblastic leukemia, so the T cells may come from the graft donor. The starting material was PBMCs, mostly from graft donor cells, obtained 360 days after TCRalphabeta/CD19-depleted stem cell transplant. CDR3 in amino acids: CSGHRGPSNQPQHF. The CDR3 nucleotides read TGCAGCGGCCACAGGGGACCCAGCAATCAGCCCCAGCATTTT.